This TCR beta chain was observed in a study of T cell repertoires in cytomegalovirus infection. TCRdb called the reads again in MiXCR, with one record for every CDR3 protein. Here the sample spans fewer than 85,000 distinct CDR3 sequences, under 55% being singletons. About this clonotype itself: The target antigen is unknown.

The sequence came from a human donor in good health (CMV status not recorded). Some clones in this sample may be carry-over from other donors' samples. The sequenced sample was CD8+ T cells from cultured PBMCs, obtained from culture after CMV antigen stimulation.

The CDR3 nucleotides read TGTGCCAGCAGTCCGAAGGCCGCGGGCTCACCCCTCCACTTT. It is translated as CASSPKAAGSPLHF. V and J are TRBV12-3 or TRBV12-4 and TRBJ1-6, with D unclear. V lost 5 bases to trimming and J lost 10 bases, with 15 bases between them. The CDR3 length is 14 residues.